This T cell receptor (beta chain) was captured in a study of T cells in Graves' hyperthyroidism and ophthalmopathy. Researchers took RNA transcripts and amplified the TCR beta CDR3 regions from them. First-round RT-PCR targeting the TCR CDR3 was performed with the HTBI primer set. One entry per CDR3 protein, called by TCRdb with MiXCR from the multiplex PCR reads. The sample lists about 690,000 distinct CDR3 sequences; approximately 15% were seen once. This clonotype showed up many times. This CDR3 is built from 16 residues. The germline V gene encodes CDR1 MDHEN and CDR2 SYDVKM. The ends were cut back, 6 bases at V and 2 bases at J, with 16 bases in the middle. Exclusions: uncontrolled infection, other autoimmune disease, pregnancy, lactation. Diagnosis relied on clinical symptoms, serum thyroxine and TRAb, thyroid ultrasound and orbital computed tomography.

This clonotype originated in a man in his fifties with Graves' hyperthyroidism. Sequenced material: blood. The chain couples TRBV28 to TRBJ1-4, with a tentative D call TRBD1 (5 bases). The CDR3 nucleotides are TGTGCCAGCAGGGATGGATCAGGGACTACTAATGAAAAACTGTTTTTT. It yields the protein CASRDGSGTTNEKLFF.